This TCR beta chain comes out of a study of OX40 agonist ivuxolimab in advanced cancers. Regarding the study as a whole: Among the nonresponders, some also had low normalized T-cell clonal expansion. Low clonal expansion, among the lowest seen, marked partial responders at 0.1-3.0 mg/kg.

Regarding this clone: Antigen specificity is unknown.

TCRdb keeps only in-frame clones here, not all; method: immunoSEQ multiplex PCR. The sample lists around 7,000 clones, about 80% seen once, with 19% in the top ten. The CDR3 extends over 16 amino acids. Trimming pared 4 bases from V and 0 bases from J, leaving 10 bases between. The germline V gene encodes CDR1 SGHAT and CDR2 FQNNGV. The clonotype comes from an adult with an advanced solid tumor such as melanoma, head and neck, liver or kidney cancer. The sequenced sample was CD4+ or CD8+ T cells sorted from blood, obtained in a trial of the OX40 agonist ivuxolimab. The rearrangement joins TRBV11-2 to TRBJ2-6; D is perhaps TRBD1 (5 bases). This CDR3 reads CASSYTGYSGANVLTF. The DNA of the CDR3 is TGTGCCAGCAGCTACACAGGATACTCTGGGGCCAACGTCCTGACTTTC. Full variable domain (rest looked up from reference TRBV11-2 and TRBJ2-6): EAGVAQSPRYKIIEKRQSVAFWCNPISGHATLYWYQQILGQGPKLLIQFQNNGVVDDSQLPKDRFSAERLKGVDSTLKIQPAKLEDSAVYLCASSYTGYSGANVLTFGAGSRLTVL.